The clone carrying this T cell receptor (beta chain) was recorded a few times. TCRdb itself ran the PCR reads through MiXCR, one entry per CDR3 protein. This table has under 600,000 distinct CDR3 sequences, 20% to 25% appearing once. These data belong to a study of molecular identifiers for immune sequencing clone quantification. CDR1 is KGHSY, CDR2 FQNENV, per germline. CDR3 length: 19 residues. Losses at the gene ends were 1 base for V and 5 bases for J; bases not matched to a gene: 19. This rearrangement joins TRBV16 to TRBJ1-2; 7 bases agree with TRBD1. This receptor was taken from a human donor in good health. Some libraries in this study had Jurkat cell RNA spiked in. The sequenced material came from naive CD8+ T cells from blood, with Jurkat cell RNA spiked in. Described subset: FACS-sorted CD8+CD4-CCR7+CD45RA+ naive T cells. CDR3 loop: CASSQYPTGGGGEGYGYTF. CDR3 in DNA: TGTGCCAGCAGCCAATACCCCACCGGAGGAGGGGGCGAGGGGTATGGCTACACCTTC.